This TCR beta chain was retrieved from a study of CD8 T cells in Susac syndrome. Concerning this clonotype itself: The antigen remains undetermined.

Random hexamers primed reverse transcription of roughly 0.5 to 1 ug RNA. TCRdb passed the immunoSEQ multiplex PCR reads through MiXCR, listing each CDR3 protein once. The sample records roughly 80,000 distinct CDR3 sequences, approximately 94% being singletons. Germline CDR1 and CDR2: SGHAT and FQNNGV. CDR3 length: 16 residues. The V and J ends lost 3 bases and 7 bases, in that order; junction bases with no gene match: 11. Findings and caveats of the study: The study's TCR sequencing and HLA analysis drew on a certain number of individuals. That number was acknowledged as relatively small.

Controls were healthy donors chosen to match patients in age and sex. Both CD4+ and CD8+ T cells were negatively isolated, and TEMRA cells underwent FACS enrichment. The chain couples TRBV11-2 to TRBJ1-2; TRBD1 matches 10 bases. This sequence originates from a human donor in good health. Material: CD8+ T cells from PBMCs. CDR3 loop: CASSLLTGGAMGGYTF. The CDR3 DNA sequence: TGTGCCAGCAGCTTGCTGACAGGGGGCGCGATGGGTGGCTACACCTTC. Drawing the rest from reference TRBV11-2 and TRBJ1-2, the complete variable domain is EAGVAQSPRYKIIEKRQSVAFWCNPISGHATLYWYQQILGQGPKLLIQFQNNGVVDDSQLPKDRFSAERLKGVDSTLKIQPAKLEDSAVYLCASSLLTGGAMGGYTFGSGTRLTVV.